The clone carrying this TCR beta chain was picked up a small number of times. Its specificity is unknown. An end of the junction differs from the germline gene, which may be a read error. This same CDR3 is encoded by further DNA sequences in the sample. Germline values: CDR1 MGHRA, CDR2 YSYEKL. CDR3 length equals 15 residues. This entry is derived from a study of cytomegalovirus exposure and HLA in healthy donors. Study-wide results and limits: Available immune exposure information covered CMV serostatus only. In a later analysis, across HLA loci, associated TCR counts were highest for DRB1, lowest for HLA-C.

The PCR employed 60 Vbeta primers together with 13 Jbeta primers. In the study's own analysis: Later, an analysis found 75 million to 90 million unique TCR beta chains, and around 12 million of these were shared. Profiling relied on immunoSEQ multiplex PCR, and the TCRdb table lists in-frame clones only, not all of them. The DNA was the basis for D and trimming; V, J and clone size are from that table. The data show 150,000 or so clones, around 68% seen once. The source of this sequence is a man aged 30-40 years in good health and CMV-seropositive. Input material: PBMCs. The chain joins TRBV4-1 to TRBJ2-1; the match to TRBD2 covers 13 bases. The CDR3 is CASSQGLAGDNEQFF. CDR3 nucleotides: TGTGCCAGCAGCCAAGGACTAGCGGGAGACAATGAGCAGTTCTTC.